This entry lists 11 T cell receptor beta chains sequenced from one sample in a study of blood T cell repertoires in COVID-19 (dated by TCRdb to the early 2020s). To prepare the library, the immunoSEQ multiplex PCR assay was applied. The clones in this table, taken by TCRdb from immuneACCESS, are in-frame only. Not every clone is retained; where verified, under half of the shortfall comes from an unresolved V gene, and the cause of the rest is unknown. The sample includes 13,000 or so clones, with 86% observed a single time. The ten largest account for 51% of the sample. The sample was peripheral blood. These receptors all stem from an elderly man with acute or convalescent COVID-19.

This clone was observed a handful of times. CDR3 region: CASSLERLAVGTQYF. Here the CDR3 DNA reads TGTGCCAGCAGCTTAGAAAGGCTAGCGGTTGGGACCCAGTACTTC. The V call is TRBV11-3, the J call TRBJ2-5; 7 bases are shared with TRBD2. V lost 0 bases, J lost 7 bases, and 8 bases stayed unmatched. The CDR3 has 15 residues. Germline V lookup: CDR1 SGHNT, CDR2 YENEEA.

The CDR3 protein is CSVEYPNTGELFF. The CDR3 DNA is TGCAGCGTTGAATATCCGAACACCGGGGAGCTGTTTTTT. V is TRBV29-1 and J is TRBJ2-2; D is unclear. V lost 2 bases to trimming and J lost 0 bases, with 4 bases between them. The CDR3 runs 13 residues. Germline V gene sequence: CDR1 SQVTM, CDR2 ANQGSEA.

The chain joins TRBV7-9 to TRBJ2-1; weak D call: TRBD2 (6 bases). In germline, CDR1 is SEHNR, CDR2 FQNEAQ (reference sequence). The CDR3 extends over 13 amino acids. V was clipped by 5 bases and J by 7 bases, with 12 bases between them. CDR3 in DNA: TGTGCCAGCAGCCCCGGAGGGGCTAATGAGCAGTTCTTC. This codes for CASSPGGANEQFF.

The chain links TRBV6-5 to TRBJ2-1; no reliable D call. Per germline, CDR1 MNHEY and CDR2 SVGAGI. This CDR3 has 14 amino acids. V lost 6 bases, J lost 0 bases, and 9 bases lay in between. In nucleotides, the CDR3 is TGTGCCAGCAGACTCCCCCGCTCCTACAATGAGCAGTTCTTC. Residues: CASRLPRSYNEQFF.

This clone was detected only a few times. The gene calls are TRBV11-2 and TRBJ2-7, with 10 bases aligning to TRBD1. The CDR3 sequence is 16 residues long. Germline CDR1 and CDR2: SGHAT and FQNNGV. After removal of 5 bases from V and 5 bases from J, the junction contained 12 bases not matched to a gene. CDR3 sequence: CASSPRTGGAVDEQYF. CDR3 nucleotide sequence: TGTGCCAGCAGCCCCCGGACAGGGGGAGCGGTAGACGAGCAGTACTTC. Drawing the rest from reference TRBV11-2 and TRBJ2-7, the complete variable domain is EAGVAQSPRYKIIEKRQSVAFWCNPISGHATLYWYQQILGQGPKLLIQFQNNGVVDDSQLPKDRFSAERLKGVDSTLKIQPAKLEDSAVYLCASSPRTGGAVDEQYFGPGTRLTVT.

CDR3 in amino acids: CASSQAVNTEAFF. DNA for the CDR3: TGTGCCAGCAGCCAAGCGGTGAACACTGAAGCTTTCTTT. The V and J genes are TRBV4-2 and TRBJ1-1; D ambiguous. This CDR3 region has 13 residues. Trimming removed 1 base from V and 0 bases from J, with 3 bases in between. Germline V lookup: CDR1 LGHNA, CDR2 YNFKEQ.

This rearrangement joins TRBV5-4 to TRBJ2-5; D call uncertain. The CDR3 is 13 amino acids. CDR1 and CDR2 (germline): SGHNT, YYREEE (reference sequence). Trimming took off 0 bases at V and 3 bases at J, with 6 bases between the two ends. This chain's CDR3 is CASSLDTKETQYF. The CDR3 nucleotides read TGTGCCAGCAGCTTGGACACTAAAGAGACCCAGTACTTC.

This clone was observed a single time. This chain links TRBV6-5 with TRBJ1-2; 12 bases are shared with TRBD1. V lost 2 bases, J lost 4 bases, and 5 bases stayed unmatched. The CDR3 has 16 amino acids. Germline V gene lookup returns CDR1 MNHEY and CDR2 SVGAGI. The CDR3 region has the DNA TGTGCCAGCAGTTACGGGACAGGGGGCGCATTCTATGGCTACACCTTC. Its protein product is CASSYGTGGAFYGYTF.

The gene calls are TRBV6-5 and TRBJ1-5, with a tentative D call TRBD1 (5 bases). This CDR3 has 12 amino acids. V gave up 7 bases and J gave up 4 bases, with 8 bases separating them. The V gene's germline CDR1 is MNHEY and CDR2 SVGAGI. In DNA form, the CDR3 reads TGTGCCAGCACCCAGGGTAATCAGCCCCAGCATTTT. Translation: CASTQGNQPQHF.

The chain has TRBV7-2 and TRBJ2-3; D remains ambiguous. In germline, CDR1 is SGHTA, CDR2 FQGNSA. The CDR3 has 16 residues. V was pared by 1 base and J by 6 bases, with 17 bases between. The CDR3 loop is CASSLGAAYPIDTQYF. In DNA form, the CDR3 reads TGTGCCAGCAGCTTAGGTGCGGCCTATCCCATCGATACGCAGTATTTT.

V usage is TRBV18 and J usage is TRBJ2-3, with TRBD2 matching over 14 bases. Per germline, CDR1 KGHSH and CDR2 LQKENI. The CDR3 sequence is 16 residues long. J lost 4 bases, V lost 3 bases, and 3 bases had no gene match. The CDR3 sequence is CASSPQGLAGADTQYF. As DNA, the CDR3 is TGTGCCAGCTCACCCCAGGGACTAGCGGGAGCAGATACGCAGTATTTT.